The rows below give T cell receptor beta chains drawn from one sample of a study of kidney transplant recipient with SARS-CoV-2 infection. TCRdb processed the reads anew with MiXCR; each CDR3 protein has one entry. The sample contains 200,000 to 300,000 distinct CDR3 sequences, less than 35% of which appear only once. This specimen consisted of a blood sample, obtained at baseline and on approximately day 120 from a kidney transplant recipient. Receptors were obtained from a male patient in his 30s who had COVID-19 and was a kidney transplant recipient. Some of the T cells may derive from the graft donor. CDR3s include the opening cysteine and the closing phenylalanine or tryptophan. A D gene is named only where the DNA matches it firmly. For some rows the clone size is stated as once, few or many, or as a class when expanded; others skip it.

J gene,V gene,clone size,D gene,CDR3 length,CDR3 DNA,CDR3 protein
TRBJ2-2,TRBV19,many,TRBD1,14,TGTGCCAGTAGTACAGGGGGTCGAACCGGGGAGCTGTTTTTT,CASSTGGRTGELFF
TRBJ1-2,TRBV6-2/TRBV6-3,many,.,17,TGTGCCAGCAGTGAGCGATGGTGGTGCTTAAAGACCTATGGCTACACCTTC,CASSERWWCLKTYGYTF
TRBJ1-1,TRBV10-2,.,.,15,TGCGCCAGCAGGAACAGGACCAGGGCGAACACTGAAGCTTTCTTT,CASRNRTRANTEAFF
TRBJ1-5,TRBV12-5,many,.,12,TGTGCCAGCACCCTTAGCAATCAGCCCCAGCATTTT,CASTLSNQPQHF
TRBJ2-2,TRBV20-1,many,TRBD2,14,TGCAGTGCTAGGGGCGGGGGGGCCGCCGGGGAGCTGTTTTTT,CSARGGGAAGELFF
TRBJ1-4,TRBV4-2,many,.,13,TGTGCCAGCAGCCAAGATCGGGGTGAAAAACTGTTTTTT,CASSQDRGEKLFF
TRBJ2-7,TRBV7-9,many,TRBD2,16,TGTGCCAGCAGCTTATCCGGGACTAGCGGGAACTACGAGCAGTACTTC,CASSLSGTSGNYEQYF
TRBJ2-5,TRBV3-1,many,.,17,TGTGCCAGCAGCCTCATGGTTCCCATTTCTTTCTCTGAGACCCAGTACTTC,CASSLMVPISFSETQYF
TRBJ2-7,TRBV7-2,many,.,18,TGTGCCAGCACCCTACAATCCGGGGGCGGGACAGATCCCTACGAGCAGTACTTC,CASTLQSGGGTDPYEQYF
TRBJ1-2,TRBV28,many,TRBD1,13,TGTGCCAGCAGACCAACAGGGGGCAATGGCTACACCTTC,CASRPTGGNGYTF
TRBJ1-2,TRBV6-1,.,.,17,TGTGCCAGCAGTCAGTATGTGGAATGTAGAAAGACCTATGGCTACACCTTC,CASSQYVECRKTYGYTF
TRBJ1-5,TRBV6-5,many,.,12,TGTGCCAGCAGTGAGTGGCCCCGGCCCCAGCATTTT,CASSEWPRPQHF
TRBJ2-2,TRBV5-6,few,TRBD2,16,TGTGCCAGCAGCCCTACGGGACTAGCGAACACCGGGGAGCTGTTTTTT,CASSPTGLANTGELFF
TRBJ2-2,TRBV3-1,many,TRBD2,16,TGTGCCAGCAGCCGAAGACTAGCGGGAGAAGGCGGGGAGCTGTTTTTT,CASSRRLAGEGGELFF
TRBJ1-2,TRBV5-8,once,.,16,TGTGCCAGCATACAGGTTCATCCACGAAAGACCTATGGCTACACCTTC,CASIQVHPRKTYGYTF
TRBJ1-1,TRBV19,many,.,12,TGTGCCAGTAGTATGCCCGTAGGGAGAGCTTTCTTT,CASSMPVGRAFF
TRBJ2-7,TRBV9,many,.,15,TGTGCCAGCAGCGGTGGACCGGGACACTATTACGAGCAGTACTTC,CASSGGPGHYYEQYF
TRBJ2-1,TRBV7-6,.,TRBD2,16,TGTGCCAGCAGCTTAGGATCAGCGGGAGCAGGGGTTGAGCAGTTCTTC,CASSLGSAGAGVEQFF
TRBJ1-5,TRBV28,many,.,17,TGTGCCAGCGGACGGGCAAGATCCAGGGGCGGTCATCAGCCCCAGCATTTT,CASGRARSRGGHQPQHF
TRBJ1-2,TRBV6-8,many,.,17,TGTGCCAGCAGTCTCATGTTACGCTCTAGAAAGACCTATGGCTACACCTTC,CASSLMLRSRKTYGYTF
TRBJ2-6,TRBV8-2,many,.,17,TGTGGCATGTCCTCCAGGATAACACAAAGTCGGGCCAACGTCCTGACTTTC,CGMSSRITQSRANVLTF
TRBJ2-1,TRBV7-2,many,TRBD2,15,TGTGCCAGCAGCTTAGGCGGGGGGCTGTACAATGAGCAGTTCTTC,CASSLGGGLYNEQFF
TRBJ1-4,TRBV5-4,many,.,16,TGTGCCAGCAGCCCACGTCCGGGGGTAGCTAATGAAAAACTGTTTTTT,CASSPRPGVANEKLFF
TRBJ1-2,TRBV6-2/TRBV6-3,.,.,13,TGTGCCGGCAGCCCCGGGACCGACTATGGCTACACCTTC,CAGSPGTDYGYTF
TRBJ2-7,TRBV20-1,many,TRBD2,20,TGCAGTGCTAGAGATCATGGGACTAGCGGGAGGAGTGGTTCTTCCTACGAGCAGTACTTC,CSARDHGTSGRSGSSYEQYF
TRBJ1-5,TRBV6-5,many,.,15,TGTGCCAGCAGTGAGGCCTTACAGGGAAGTCAGCCCCAGCATTTT,CASSEALQGSQPQHF
TRBJ1-2,TRBV15,many,.,17,TGTGCCACCAGCTCTCGGGTAAGGTGTGGAAAGACCTATGGCTACACCTTC,CATSSRVRCGKTYGYTF
TRBJ2-7,TRBV5-1,many,TRBD2,16,TGCGCCAGCAGCTCTGACCCGGGACTAGCGGGTTACGAGCAGTACTTC,CASSSDPGLAGYEQYF
TRBJ2-5,TRBV11-2,.,.,16,TGTGCCAGCAGCTGGTCTCCGGGACCAAAATCGGAGACCCAGTACTTC,CASSWSPGPKSETQYF
TRBJ2-1,TRBV27,.,.,19,TGTGCCAGCAGTGCCGTATGGTCCAGGGGGAGGAGCTCCTACAATGAGCAGTTCTTC,CASSAVWSRGRSSYNEQFF
TRBJ2-5,TRBV3-1,many,TRBD2,15,TGTGCCAGCAGCTTCCAGCGGGAGGGGTGGGAGACCCAGTACTTC,CASSFQREGWETQYF
TRBJ2-5,TRBV3-1,many,.,18,TGTGCCAGCAGCCAAGATCAGTGGAAGCGAGGTCCCAGAGAGACCCAGTACTTC,CASSQDQWKRGPRETQYF
TRBJ1-3,TRBV6-6,many,TRBD1,15,TGTGCCAGCAGAGCGACAGGGGGCTCTGGAAACACCATATATTTT,CASRATGGSGNTIYF
TRBJ2-6,TRBV14,.,TRBD1,19,TGTGCCAGCAGCCCTACTCCGGGACAGGTACTTTCTGGGGCCAACGTCCTGACTTTC,CASSPTPGQVLSGANVLTF
TRBJ1-1,TRBV20-1,many,.,10,TGCTCCTGGCAAGGGACTGAAGCTTTCTTT,CSWQGTEAFF
TRBJ1-5,TRBV24-1,many,.,17,TGTGCCACCCAGAACCCCCAAGACAGCTATAGCAATCAGCCCCAGCATTTT,CATQNPQDSYSNQPQHF
TRBJ1-1,TRBV19,many,.,14,TGTGCCAGTAGAGGGAGGGGCTTGAACACTGAAGCTTTCTTT,CASRGRGLNTEAFF
TRBJ1-1,TRBV2,many,TRBD1,13,TGTGCCAGCAGCCCGACAGGGTTCGCTGAAGCTTTCTTT,CASSPTGFAEAFF
TRBJ1-2,TRBV6-2/TRBV6-3,few,.,15,TGTGCCAGCAGTTACACAGCAGGGCCCGTATATGGCTACACCTTC,CASSYTAGPVYGYTF
TRBJ2-7,TRBV2,many,TRBD1,14,TGTGCCAGCACCCCCCGGGGACAGGGGTTCGGGCAGTACTTC,CASTPRGQGFGQYF
TRBJ1-2,TRBV7-9,many,.,13,TGTGCCAGCAGCTTAAGGACCCAAGGTGGCTACACCTTC,CASSLRTQGGYTF
TRBJ1-1,TRBV3-1,.,.,17,TGTGCCAGCAGCTATGGCTTTCCCATTTCAATTCGCGCTGAAGCTTTCTTT,CASSYGFPISIRAEAFF